A single TCR beta chain is shown here with its context. Its antigen remains unknown. The junction differs from germline at one of its ends, possibly a read error. The CDR3 loop spans 15 amino acids. This specimen comes from a study of post-analysis software for immune sequencing data. The overall study: Disease trajectories encompassed relapsing-remitting, secondary progressive and progressive-relapsing multiple sclerosis. Study outcomes and limitations: Multiple sclerosis was associated with a significant reduction in normalized Chao1 diversity relative to controls. TRBV segments more frequent in patients than in controls numbered five and included TRBV5-6, TRBV5-1 and TRBV20-1. Strong co-clustering by F measure linked samples that shared a preparation batch.

Unique molecular identifiers were present in the TCR beta cDNA libraries. TCRdb ran MiXCR on the PCR reads and lists one entry per CDR3 protein. The sample has fewer than 850,000 distinct CDR3 sequences, approximately 44% seen once; the top ten hold roughly 5%. This TCR was recovered from a girl aged 5-17 years with multiple sclerosis. This chain connects TRBV12-3 or TRBV12-4 to TRBJ1-6; TRBD1 aligns across 7 bases. Input material: blood. The CDR3 loop reads CVSSLWQGGNSPLHF. The CDR3 nucleotides are TGTGTCAGCAGTTTATGGCAGGGGGGTAATTCACCCCTCCACTTT.